A selection of T cell receptor beta chains follows, all from one sample in a study of Ad26.COV2.S vaccination and SARS-CoV-2 variants. Produced via immunoSEQ multiplex PCR; TCRdb's table is partial and in-frame only. Seen here are about half a million clones, around 89% observed once, and the top ten hold 1.7%. Here the sequenced sample was peripheral blood, taken in a trial of Ad26.COV2.S vaccine versus placebo. These receptors came from a person aged 18-65 years who received the Ad26.COV2.S COVID-19 vaccine or a placebo. Each CDR3 is given with its conserved first and last residue. D genes are given only for firm matches. Some rows have no size entry. The others give once, few or many, or a class for an expanded clone.

-	TRBV10-3	TRBD1	TRBJ1-3	TGTGCCATCAGTGATAGGGGGCTGGGAAACACCATATATTTT	CAISDRGLGNTIYF
-	TRBV14	-	TRBJ2-6	TGTGCCAGCAGCAGCCTGGCGGGACAAATCTCTGGGGCCAACGTCCTGACTTTC	CASSSLAGQISGANVLTF
-	TRBV5-4	TRBD2	TRBJ2-5	TGTGCCAGCAGCTTCCTTGGGCTAGCGGGAGTAGAGACCCAGTACTTC	CASSFLGLAGVETQYF
-	TRBV19	TRBD1	TRBJ2-7	TGTGCCAGTAGTCCTTACTCGACAGGGAAGGCCTACGAGCAGTACTTC	CASSPYSTGKAYEQYF
-	TRBV3-1/TRBV3-2	TRBD2	TRBJ2-7	TGTGCCAGCAGCCAAGATAGGACTAGCGGGGGGAGCTCCTACGAGCAGTACTTC	CASSQDRTSGGSSYEQYF
few	TRBV27	-	TRBJ1-2	TGTGCCAGCAGTTTCTCTTTCGGCGGTGGCTACACCTTC	CASSFSFGGGYTF
-	TRBV3-1/TRBV3-2	-	TRBJ2-1	TGTGCCAGCAGCAGCTGGAGCTCCTACAATGAGCAGTTCTTC	CASSSWSSYNEQFF
-	TRBV12-3/TRBV12-4	-	TRBJ2-7	TGTGCCAGCAGTGCGGGACTGAACTACGAGCAGTACTTC	CASSAGLNYEQYF
-	TRBV27	-	TRBJ2-3	TGTGCCAGCAGTTTCCAGGGAGATACGCAGTATTTT	CASSFQGDTQYF
-	TRBV9	-	TRBJ1-1	TGTGCCAGCAGCGTACGTCGGCAGGACACTGAAGCTTTCTTT	CASSVRRQDTEAFF
few	TRBV7-3	-	TRBJ2-1	TGTGCCAGCAGCTTAACGTCAACCGCGACCCCCGATGAGCAGTTCTTC	CASSLTSTATPDEQFF
-	TRBV29-1	-	TRBJ1-1	TGCAGCGTTGGACAGATGAACACTGAAGCTTTCTTT	CSVGQMNTEAFF
-	TRBV18	TRBD1	TRBJ1-1	TGTGCCAGCTCACCAATGGCGCGACAGGGGGCCCCTGAAGCTTTCTTT	CASSPMARQGAPEAFF
few	TRBV18	-	TRBJ1-5	TGTGCCAGCTCCGTCGGTGAGGGTAATCAGCCCCAGCATTTT	CASSVGEGNQPQHF
-	TRBV5-1	-	TRBJ2-7	TGCGCCAGCAGCTTATATTACAGGGACCCCTACGAGCAGTACTTC	CASSLYYRDPYEQYF
-	TRBV29-1	-	TRBJ2-4	TGCAGCGTCATCAAAAACATTCAGTACTTC	CSVIKNIQYF
-	TRBV13	TRBD1	TRBJ1-1	TGTGCCAGCAGCCCGCTGAGGGGGCTCACTGAAGCTTTCTTT	CASSPLRGLTEAFF
once	TRBV7-9	-	TRBJ2-1	-	CASSLVARGAQSFF
-	TRBV27	-	TRBJ1-5	TGTGCCAGCAGTTTATCGGAGGGGGGCAATCAGCCCCAGCATTTT	CASSLSEGGNQPQHF
few	TRBV6-5	TRBD1	TRBJ1-2	TGTGCCAGCAGACCCCGGGACAGGGCTGGCTACACCTTC	CASRPRDRAGYTF
-	TRBV7-2	-	TRBJ2-3	TGTGCCAGCAGCCGCGACCGAGATACGCAGTATTTT	CASSRDRDTQYF
-	TRBV15	TRBD2	TRBJ2-1	TGTGCCACCAGCAACCCCGGACTAGCGGGGGGTAATGAGCAGTTCTTC	CATSNPGLAGGNEQFF
-	TRBV15	TRBD1	TRBJ1-2	TGTGCCACCAGCAGAGACGACGGGACAGGGGATCTCTATGGCTACACCTTC	CATSRDDGTGDLYGYTF
-	TRBV7-9	-	TRBJ1-2	TGTGCCACCCGTGAGACCCCGGGACTCCTTTTAGAATATGGCTACACCTTC	CATRETPGLLLEYGYTF
-	TRBV5-1	-	TRBJ2-5	TGCGCCAGCAGCCCAACAGGTGGGGAGACCCAGTACTTC	CASSPTGGETQYF
-	TRBV7-3	-	TRBJ2-2	TGTGCCAGCACCTACGGGGACTTAACGAACACCGGGGAGCTGTTTTTT	CASTYGDLTNTGELFF
-	TRBV6-2/TRBV6-3	-	TRBJ1-6	TGTGCCAGCAGTTACTCCTTACACGTCTCTAATTCACCCCTCCACTTT	CASSYSLHVSNSPLHF
-	TRBV6-1	-	TRBJ2-6	TGTGCCAGCAGTGATGACTCTGGGGCCAACGTCCTGACTTTC	CASSDDSGANVLTF
-	TRBV2	-	TRBJ2-5	TGTGCCACCACCCTCGTCGGGGCTACGGAGACCCAGTACTTC	CATTLVGATETQYF
-	TRBV28	-	TRBJ1-5	TGTGCCAGCAGTATATGGGACAAACTTCAGCCCCAGCATTTT	CASSIWDKLQPQHF
-	TRBV18	TRBD1	TRBJ1-2	TGTGCCAGCTCACCACCTGGGCTACAGGGGGCTGGCGGCTACACCTTC	CASSPPGLQGAGGYTF
-	TRBV7-2	-	TRBJ2-7	TGTGCCAGCAGCTTAGTAGGTAGCTCCTACGAGCAGTACTTC	CASSLVGSSYEQYF
-	TRBV15	TRBD1	TRBJ1-5	TGTGCCACCAGCAGGTACAGGGGGGCCCCTCAGCCCCAGCATTTT	CATSRYRGAPQPQHF
-	TRBV28	-	TRBJ1-5	TGTGCCAGCAGCTTAATCAGAACAGGGTTAGGGGGTCAGCCCCAGCATTTT	CASSLIRTGLGGQPQHF
-	TRBV9	TRBD2	TRBJ2-1	TGTGCCAGCAGCGCCCGGGGGGGCGGGGTTGATGAGCAGTTCTTC	CASSARGGGVDEQFF
-	TRBV27	TRBD1	TRBJ2-1	TGTGCCAGCAGTTTAAGGGGGCCCCCCTACAATGAGCAGTTCTTC	CASSLRGPPYNEQFF
-	TRBV5-1	TRBD2	TRBJ2-3	TGCGCCAGCAGGAGCGGGGGCACAGATACGCAGTATTTT	CASRSGGTDTQYF
-	TRBV19	TRBD1	TRBJ2-3	TGTGCCAGTAGTCAGACAGGGGGGACAGATACGCAGTATTTT	CASSQTGGTDTQYF
-	TRBV5-1	-	TRBJ1-1	TGCGCCAGCAGCGCGGTGTTGAACACTGAAGCTTTCTTT	CASSAVLNTEAFF
-	TRBV28	-	TRBJ2-1	TGTGCCACCCAGTTTTGGGGATTTGAGCAGTTCTTC	CATQFWGFEQFF
-	TRBV5-1	TRBD1	TRBJ1-2	TGCGCCAGCAGCCCAGAGGACAGGGGGAAGCTGAATGGCTACACCTTC	CASSPEDRGKLNGYTF
-	TRBV5-1	TRBD2	TRBJ2-1	TGCGCCAGCGGGACTAGCGGTAAAGAAAAGCAGTTCTTC	CASGTSGKEKQFF
-	TRBV28	-	TRBJ1-2	TGTGCCAGCAGTTCGACAGTATATGGCTACACCTTC	CASSSTVYGYTF
-	TRBV27	TRBD1	TRBJ1-6	TGTGCCAGCAGTCTTCGGGACAGTTATAATTCACCCCTCCACTTT	CASSLRDSYNSPLHF
-	TRBV2	-	TRBJ1-1	TGTGCCATCACACCGAAAAGTGGGAACACTGAAGCTTTCTTT	CAITPKSGNTEAFF